This T cell receptor beta chain stems from a study of blood T cells in healthy people across ages. Whole-study results and caveats: Older age went with lower TCR beta diversity per million T cells, in a roughly linear way. The unsorted PBMCs prevented any conclusive comparison of naive versus antigen-experienced cells.

CDR1 LNHDA and CDR2 SQIVND come from the germline V gene (reference sequence). The germline V and J ends were trimmed by 4 bases and 3 bases, with 13 bases remaining between them. CDR3 size: 14 residues. This clonotype was counted between two and nine times. The antigen is unknown. The authors ran a second PCR of roughly 6 to 12 cycles using a sample-barcoded 5' primer and a J-beta primer mix. Per sample, CDR3-containing paired-end reads numbered at least 2.5 million. From the 5' RACE reads, TCRdb called clonotypes with MiXCR, one entry per CDR3 protein. The sample holds hundreds of thousands of distinct CDR3 sequences, more than 20% seen once. The sample was also reused in another study, on T cells of mothers and their children. That publication notes: Sequencing revealed no T cell clones that were persistent and microchimeric.

The specimen sequenced was blood. The TCR originated in a boy aged 10-17 years in good health. V and J are TRBV19 and TRBJ2-7, with D perhaps matching TRBD2 (5 bases). Here the CDR3 DNA reads TGTGCCAGTAGTAAGGCCGGCGACTACTACGAGCAGTACTTC. It encodes CASSKAGDYYEQYF.